The clone carrying this TCR beta chain was counted a few times. Its target is not known. This sample was taken from a study of cytomegalovirus exposure and HLA in healthy donors. Study-wide context: In an earlier analysis, almost 120 million unique TCR beta sequences were found from some 200 million T cells.

The PCR made use of 60 Vbeta and 13 Jbeta primers. Assay: immunoSEQ multiplex PCR; the TCRdb copy retains only in-frame clones and omits some. The sample has 100,000 to 120,000 clones; roughly 12% are singletons. The donors comprised healthy bone marrow donors. Germline assignment: CDR1 SGHNT and CDR2 YYREEE (reference sequence). CDR3 length: 15 residues. The V and J ends lost 0 bases and 2 bases, in that order; junction bases with no gene match: 2. The study's findings and limits: Earlier analysis found most TCR beta V segments productive about 87% or about 30% of the time.

The receptor comes from a middle-aged man in good health and CMV-seropositive. The sequenced sample consisted of PBMCs. The gene calls are TRBV5-4 and TRBJ1-3; 7 bases agree with TRBD1. The CDR3 DNA reads as TGTGCCAGCAGCTTGGGAACAGGGGCTGGAAACACCATATATTTT. Protein product: CASSLGTGAGNTIYF.